What follows is one TCR beta chain and its context. Its antigen is as yet unknown. The entry originates in a study of identical twins. The V and J ends lost 3 bases and 2 bases, in that order; junction bases with no gene match: 4. Germline V lookup: CDR1 LNHDA, CDR2 SQIVND (reference sequence). The CDR3 is 15 residues long. TCRdb recomputed calls from the 5' RACE reads with MiXCR, one row per CDR3 protein. The repertoire holds about 890,000 distinct CDR3 sequences, with roughly an eighth as singletons. Overall study results and limits: Alpha sequences out of frame and shared by twins had excess low generation probability. The abundant beta clonotypes from cord blood had fewer insertions, and memory repertoires had none of this.

The data also belong to a second study, concerning yellow fever vaccine responses in identical twins.

The sequence came from a woman aged 18-35 years in good health. Input material: PBMCs. The chain uses TRBV19 and TRBJ2-5, with TRBD2 matching over 9 bases. In DNA form, the CDR3 reads TGTGCCAGTAGTATTCATAGCGGGGGACAAGAGACCCAGTACTTC. Amino acids: CASSIHSGGQETQYF.